Following are 10 T cell receptor beta chains from one sample sequenced in a study of T cells in Graves' hyperthyroidism and ophthalmopathy. RNA transcripts were the template for amplifying TCR beta CDR3 regions. The HTBI primer set was used in a first-round RT-PCR of the TCR CDR3. TCRdb used MiXCR to reprocess the multiplex PCR reads, holding one entry per CDR3 protein. The sample includes approximately 400,000 distinct CDR3 sequences, over 12% of them seen just once. Sequences were obtained from blood. These receptors were collected from a man aged 45-65 years with Graves' ophthalmopathy.

About this clonotype: A much larger clone lies a single base off, so this may be a read error. This chain joins TRBV30 and TRBJ2-5; no firm D call. CDR1 and CDR2 from the germline V gene are GTSNPN and SVGIG (reference sequence). The CDR3 is made up of 12 amino acids. CDR3 in DNA: TGTGCCAGGAGTCCAGTAGTAGAGACCCAGTACTTC. As protein: CARSPVVETQYF.

This clonotype was observed many times. The V call is TRBV11-2, the J call TRBJ2-1; weak D call: TRBD2 (6 bases). CDR1 is SGHAT and CDR2 is FQNNGV in the germline V gene. Trimming left V 4 bases short and J 11 bases short, with 15 bases between. This CDR3 is built from 13 residues. CDR3 DNA sequence: TGTGCCAGCAGCTCGCTAGCGAGCCGTCAGCAGTTCTTC. Its protein is CASSSLASRQQFF.

This clonotype was detected many times. The chain recombines TRBV7-9 with TRBJ1-5; 10 nucleotides line up with TRBD1. J lost 6 bases, V lost 4 bases, and 6 bases had no gene match. The length of the CDR3 is 15 residues. CDR1 is SEHNR, CDR2 FQNEAQ, per germline (reference sequence). In nucleotides, the CDR3 is TGTGCCAGCAGCTCCGGACAGGGGGGGGTTCAGCCCCAGCATTTT. Its translation: CASSSGQGGVQPQHF.

This clonotype has only a few counts. The gene calls are TRBV20-1 and TRBJ2-3, with D unresolved. Trimming shortened V by 5 bases and J by 3 bases, and 6 bases separated the two germline ends. The CDR3 loop spans 11 amino acids. Looked up from germline, CDR1 is DFQATT and CDR2 is SNEGSKA (reference sequence). DNA of the CDR3: TGCAGTGCTGAAGAAACAGATACGCAGTATTTT. This sequence encodes CSAEETDTQYF.

The chain couples TRBV7-9 to TRBJ2-1; 7 bases map to TRBD2. The germline V gene has CDR1 SEHNR and CDR2 FQNEAQ (reference sequence). With V trimmed by 4 bases and J by 0 bases, 9 bases remained unmatched. The CDR3 consists of 17 residues. The CDR3 spells CASSSRLAPSSYNEQFF. Written as DNA, the CDR3 is TGTGCCAGCAGCTCCCGACTAGCACCGAGCTCCTACAATGAGCAGTTCTTC.

This clonotype has at least ten counts. This sequence joins TRBV7-8 and TRBJ2-4; D perhaps matches TRBD1 (6 bases). Germline CDR1 and CDR2: SGHVS and FQNEAQ. Trimming cost V 4 bases and J 9 bases, with 22 bases left between them. The CDR3 contains 16 residues. DNA of the CDR3: TGTGCCAGCAGCTCTTTTACCGGGACACTGATTGGCATTCAGTACTTC. Translating gives CASSSFTGTLIGIQYF.

In this sample, this clonotype turned up many times. The V and J genes are TRBV2 and TRBJ2-5, with 7 bases that match TRBD2. There are 14 residues in the CDR3. Trimming cost V 6 bases and J 1 base; bases outside gene matches: 5. The V gene's germline CDR1 is SNHLY and CDR2 FYNNEI. Here the CDR3 DNA reads TGTGCCAGCAGACCCGGGACTACCCAAGAGACCCAGTACTTC. This codes for CASRPGTTQETQYF. Full variable domain (missing parts from reference TRBV2 and TRBJ2-5): EPEVTQTPSHQVTQMGQEVILRCVPISNHLYFYWYRQILGQKVEFLVSFYNNEISEKSEIFDDQFSVERPDGSNFTLKIRSTKLEDSAMYFCASRPGTTQETQYFGPGTRLLVL.

This clonotype was observed many times. The chain is built from TRBV3-1 and TRBJ2-7; 16 bases agree with TRBD2. Looked up from germline, CDR1 is LGHDT and CDR2 is YNNKEL (reference sequence). This CDR3 has 21 amino acids. V dropped 1 base and J dropped 4; count of bases not matched to a gene: 16. Here the CDR3 reads CASSQGFPTGTSGRAWYEQYF. The CDR3 nucleotides read TGTGCCAGCAGCCAAGGATTCCCGACAGGGACTAGCGGGAGGGCCTGGTACGAGCAGTACTTC.

This rearrangement joins TRBV20-1 to TRBJ2-3; D may be TRBD1 (8 bases). The CDR3 loop spans 15 amino acids. V was shortened by 3 bases and J by 4 bases, with 17 bases between the two germline ends. The V gene's germline CDR1 is DFQATT and CDR2 SNEGSKA (reference sequence). CDR3: CSARGRQGRADTQYF. The CDR3 coding sequence is TGCAGTGCTAGGGGAAGACAGGGGAGGGCAGATACGCAGTATTTT.

As to this clonotype: This may be a read error, as it is one base from a much larger clone. The rearrangement joins TRBV11-2 to TRBJ2-7; D possibly corresponds to TRBD1 (5 bases). The V gene's germline CDR1 is SGHAT and CDR2 FQNNGV. V shed 4 bases and J shed 0 bases, with 13 bases lying between them. The CDR3 is made up of 15 amino acids. The DNA of the CDR3 is TGTGCCAGCAGCTCGCCCCACAGGAGCTCCTACGAGCAGTACTTC. This codes for CASSSPHRSSYEQYF.